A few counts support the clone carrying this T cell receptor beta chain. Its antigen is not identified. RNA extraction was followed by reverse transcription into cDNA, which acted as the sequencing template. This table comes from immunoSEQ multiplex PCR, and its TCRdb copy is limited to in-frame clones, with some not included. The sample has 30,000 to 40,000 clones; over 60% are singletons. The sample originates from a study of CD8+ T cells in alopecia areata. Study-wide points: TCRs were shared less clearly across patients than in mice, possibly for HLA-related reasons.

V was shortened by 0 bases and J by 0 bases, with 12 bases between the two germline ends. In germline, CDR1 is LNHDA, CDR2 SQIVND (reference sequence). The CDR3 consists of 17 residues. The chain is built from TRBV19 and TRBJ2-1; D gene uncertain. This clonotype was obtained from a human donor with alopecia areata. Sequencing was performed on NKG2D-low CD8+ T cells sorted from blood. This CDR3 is CASSIDKSGFSYNEQFF. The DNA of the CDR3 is TGTGCCAGTAGTATAGACAAGTCGGGTTTCTCCTACAATGAGCAGTTCTTC.